One and the same sample provided the 18 T cell receptor beta chains below, sequenced in a study of cytomegalovirus exposure and HLA in healthy donors (dated by TCRdb to 2015 to 2018). Library construction relied on the immunoSEQ multiplex PCR assay. For the multiplex PCR, a mixture combining 60 forward primers for TCR Vbeta segments and 13 reverse primers for TCR Jbeta segments was used. What TCRdb holds here is the immuneACCESS table cut down to in-frame rearrangements. Part of the clones is not present; checked against another copy, under half of the missing clones reflect an unresolved V gene, and the others are unexplained. The sample yields about 110,000 clones; around 85% were counted once. Jointly, the top ten make up about 1.8% of the sample. The sample was PBMCs. These receptors came from a man aged 35 to 55 in good health and CMV-seronegative.

The gene calls are TRBV27 and TRBJ1-1, with 8 bases that match TRBD1. The CDR3 is 14 residues long. Germline V gene data show CDR1 as MNHEY and CDR2 as SMNVEV (reference sequence). With 6 bases clipped from V and 5 bases from J, the junction kept 8 bases outside the gene matches. The DNA of the CDR3 is TGTGCCAGCAGACCCCGGACAGGGTATACTGAAGCTTTCTTT. Its translation is CASRPRTGYTEAFF.

The chain links TRBV18 to TRBJ1-1, with no clear D. V dropped 6 bases and J dropped 2 bases, with 19 bases sitting between them. CDR3 size: 16 residues. The germline V gene encodes CDR1 KGHSH and CDR2 LQKENI. CDR3 in amino acids: CASSLTFTRGNTEAFF. The CDR3 DNA sequence: TGTGCCAGCTCTCTTACTTTTACACGGGGAAACACTGAAGCTTTCTTT.

The chain has TRBV9 and TRBJ2-2; D call uncertain. This CDR3 is 14 amino acids long. Germline V gene data show CDR1 as SGDLS and CDR2 as YYNGEE. Trimming pared 4 bases from V and 0 bases from J, leaving 7 bases between. CDR3 coding DNA: TGTGCCAGCAGCCCACTTCCGAACACCGGGGAGCTGTTTTTT. Its translation is CASSPLPNTGELFF.

The chain employs TRBV5-6 and TRBJ2-7; D not certain. Germline V gene lookup returns CDR1 SGHDT and CDR2 YYEEEE. The length of the CDR3 is 15 residues. V lost 3 bases and J lost 3, with 16 bases in between. For the CDR3, the DNA is TGTGCCAGCAGCTCCTACGGAGAGCGCCACTACGAGCAGTACTTC. Encoded protein: CASSSYGERHYEQYF.

V is TRBV2 and J is TRBJ1-6, with D perhaps matching TRBD1 (5 bases). The CDR3 contains 14 residues. V lost 8 bases and J lost 6, with 14 bases in between. From germline, CDR1 is SNHLY and CDR2 FYNNEI. CDR3 bases: TGTGCCAGCGTGCGGGGGGAGAGTAATTCACCCCTCCACTTT. Translating it yields CASVRGESNSPLHF.

The gene calls are TRBV18 and TRBJ2-7; 10 bases align to TRBD2. The germline V gene has CDR1 KGHSH and CDR2 LQKENI. CDR3 size: 14 residues. Trimming removed 3 bases from V and 5 bases from J; junction bases left unmatched: 4. The CDR3 sequence is CASSPLAGGNEQYF. The CDR3 nucleotides read TGTGCCAGCTCACCCTTAGCGGGGGGCAACGAGCAGTACTTC.

As DNA, the CDR3 is TGCAGCGCCCGAGGGAGCACCACCGCTGGAAACACCATATATTTT. Amino acid sequence: CSARGSTTAGNTIYF. This chain links TRBV29-1 with TRBJ1-3; D remains unclear. CDR1 is SQVTM and CDR2 is ANQGSEA in the germline V gene. V dropped 7 bases and J dropped 2 bases, with 18 bases sitting between them. The CDR3 consists of 15 residues.

The rearrangement uses TRBV4-3 and TRBJ2-7, with D possibly matching TRBD2 (6 bases). The CDR3 runs 18 residues. V gave up 2 bases and J gave up 0 bases, with 20 bases separating them. Germline V CDR1 and CDR2: LGHNA, YSLEER. CDR3 sequence: CASSQWGDATPGSYEQYF. The CDR3 nucleotides are TGCGCCAGCAGCCAATGGGGGGACGCAACCCCCGGCTCCTACGAGCAGTACTTC.

This rearrangement joins TRBV5-4 to TRBJ1-2; 9 bases align to TRBD1. The junction had 10 bases not matched to a gene; V was cut back by 3 bases and J by 7 bases. Germline CDR1 and CDR2: SGHNT and YYREEE (reference sequence). The length of the CDR3 is 15 residues. CDR3 nucleotides: TGTGCCAGCAGCTGGATGGACAGGGGTCCCGGTGGCTACACCTTC. Residues: CASSWMDRGPGGYTF.

This chain links TRBV5-6 with TRBJ2-7; 11 bases align to TRBD1. This CDR3 has 15 residues. Germline V gives CDR1 SGHDT, CDR2 YYEEEE. Unmatched junction bases numbered 5, after V lost 4 bases and J lost 2 bases. The CDR3 DNA sequence: TGTGCCAGCAGCGGGACAGGGGGGCTCGCCTACGAGCAGTACTTC. Its protein product is CASSGTGGLAYEQYF.

The chain recombines TRBV21-1 with TRBJ1-5; the D segment call TRBD1 is taken from the table without a DNA check. TRBV21-1 is tagged as a pseudogene. CDR3 size: 15 residues. The DNA for the CDR3 is TGTGCCAGCAGCAAAGGGGGCGGCGGCAATCAGCCCCAGCATTTT. This sequence encodes CASSKGGGGNQPQHF.

There are a few counts of this clone. The chain uses TRBV7-2 and TRBJ2-1; TRBD2 matches at 8 bases. Germline CDR1 reads SGHTA; CDR2 reads FQGNSA. CDR3 size: 15 residues. The junction had 5 bases not matched to a gene; V was cut back by 1 base and J by 6 bases. CDR3 loop: CASSLVGGAFNEQFF. CDR3 DNA sequence: TGTGCCAGCAGCTTAGTCGGGGGGGCCTTCAATGAGCAGTTCTTC.

The chain's CDR3 is CASRRQTPNTGELFF. CDR3 DNA: TGTGCCAGCAGAAGACAGACCCCGAACACCGGGGAGCTGTTTTTT. The rearrangement uses TRBV6-1 and TRBJ2-2; possible D gene TRBD1, 5 bases. Germline lookup yields CDR1 MNHNS and CDR2 SASEGT. The CDR3 is 15 amino acids. Trimming took 6 bases from V and 0 from J, leaving 11 bases between them.

The rearrangement uses TRBV30 and TRBJ1-1; D perhaps matches TRBD1 (6 bases). V was trimmed by 3 bases and J by 0 bases, leaving 11 bases between them. The V gene's germline CDR1 is GTSNPN and CDR2 SVGIG (reference sequence). The length of the CDR3 is 14 residues. CDR3 coding DNA: TGTGCCTGGAGGACGACAGGACTGAACACTGAAGCTTTCTTT. This codes for CAWRTTGLNTEAFF.

The V and J genes are TRBV28 and TRBJ2-5; 12 nucleotides match TRBD2. V lost 4 bases and J lost 4; bases outside the gene matches: 4. This CDR3 has 15 residues. The germline V gene has CDR1 MDHEN and CDR2 SYDVKM. CDR3 in DNA: TGTGCCAGCAGTTCCCTAGCGGGGGGGACAGAGACCCAGTACTTC. Its protein is CASSSLAGGTETQYF.

This clone appeared a few times. This rearrangement joins TRBV6-1 to TRBJ1-5; no definite D call. Trimming cost V 2 bases and J 5 bases, with 7 bases left between them. Germline lookup yields CDR1 MNHNS and CDR2 SASEGT. This CDR3 is 13 amino acids long. Written as DNA, the CDR3 is TGTGCCAGCAGTGAACGGGGTGATCAGCCCCAGCATTTT. Protein: CASSERGDQPQHF.

In this sample, this clone turned up once. This sequence joins TRBV5-1 and TRBJ2-7; 7 bases fit TRBD1. CDR3 size: 15 residues. Trimming at V came to 4 bases and at J to 2 bases, leaving 9 bases not matched to a gene. From germline, CDR1 is SGHRS and CDR2 YFSETQ. The CDR3 reads CASSSAPGQTYEQYF. CDR3 nucleotide sequence: TGCGCCAGCAGCAGCGCTCCGGGACAGACCTACGAGCAGTACTTC.

The rearrangement uses TRBV5-1 and TRBJ2-7; TRBD2 might be the D (6 bases). The length of the CDR3 is 15 residues. V was pared by 2 bases and J by 4 bases, with 16 bases between. Germline CDR1 and CDR2: SGHRS and YFSETQ. The CDR3 sequence is CASSFVEGGGYEQYF. The CDR3 DNA sequence: TGCGCCAGCAGCTTTGTGGAGGGTGGAGGTTACGAGCAGTACTTC.